This T cell receptor beta chain comes out of a study of blood T cell repertoires in COVID-19. Data came from immunoSEQ multiplex PCR; TCRdb stores just in-frame clones and leaves some out. The table includes about 26,000 clones, roughly 89% detected once. V was shortened by 4 bases and J by 0 bases, with 6 bases between the two germline ends. CDR1 is LGHDT and CDR2 is YNNKEL in the germline V gene (reference sequence). This CDR3 region has 14 residues. This clonotype was sampled from a woman aged 55-70 years with active COVID-19. The chain combines TRBV3-1 (or the pseudogene TRBV3-2) with TRBJ1-4; D call uncertain. Sequencing was done on a sample of peripheral blood. The CDR3 loop is CASSRTATNEKLFF. CDR3 in DNA: TGTGCCAGCAGCCGAACGGCAACTAATGAAAAACTGTTTTTT.